The clone carrying this T cell receptor beta chain has only one observation. V gave up 6 bases and J gave up 2 bases; unmatched junction bases: 6. The CDR3 contains 15 residues. Germline-derived CDR1 and CDR2 are MNHEY and SVGAGI. Original handling: Estimation of nucleated cell counts was performed using reference gene primer amplification. Method: immunoSEQ multiplex PCR; TCRdb's copy keeps in-frame clones and lacks some. V, J and clone size derive from that table, while D and trimming were established from the DNA sequence. The data hold some 220,000 clones, with approximately 78% observed a single time. This sample stems from a study of blood T cell repertoires in COVID-19. Across the study: COVID-19 samples, acute and convalescent, were from the United States, Italy and Spain. PBMCs, B-cell-depleted T cells, or T cells provided the cDNA or gDNA that made up the material.

Sequenced sample: peripheral blood. This chain joins TRBV6-5 and TRBJ2-1; TRBD2 aligns across 8 bases. This TCR derives from a woman between 70 and 85 years old with COVID-19, enrolled during active disease. Written as DNA, the CDR3 is TGTGCCAGCAGACCAGCGGGAGCTACCTACAATGAGCAGTTCTTC. Translation gives CASRPAGATYNEQFF.